The rows below give T cell receptor beta chains drawn from one sample of a study of regulatory T cells in long-lasting Graves disease. TCRdb fed the multiplex PCR reads into MiXCR, producing one record per CDR3 protein. The table includes roughly 400,000 distinct CDR3 sequences, less than 25% detected once. Sample: peripheral blood mononuclear cells (PBMCs), taken when the disease was refractory, from a patient treated with antithyroid drugs. The receptors shown here come from a female donor with Graves disease. Both conserved end residues are part of each CDR3. A D gene is named only where the DNA matches it firmly. The size field is filled for only some rows; it gives once, few, many or a size class.

DNA	CDR3	size	D	V	J
TGCAGCGTTGAAGTACAGGCAATGAACACTGAAGCTTTCTTT	CSVEVQAMNTEAFF	.	.	TRBV29-1	TRBJ1-1
TGTGCCAGCAGCTTAAGTGGAAATGAAAAACTGTTTTTT	CASSLSGNEKLFF	many	.	TRBV7-2	TRBJ1-4
TGTGCCAGCTCCCGACTAGGGCAAGAGACCCAGTACTTC	CASSRLGQETQYF	many	.	TRBV18	TRBJ2-5
TGTGCCTGGAGTCCGGGACAGGCGCAAGAGACCCAGTACTTC	CAWSPGQAQETQYF	.	TRBD1	TRBV30	TRBJ2-5
TGTGCCAGCAGGCTTGCGGGACTAGCTCAGTCCGAGCAGTACTTC	CASRLAGLAQSEQYF	few	TRBD2	TRBV6-1	TRBJ2-7
TGTGCCAGCAGCCCGCAATACACTGAAGCTTTCTTT	CASSPQYTEAFF	many	.	TRBV11-2	TRBJ1-1
TGTGCCATCCGAATACATGAAGAAGCTTTCTTT	CAIRIHEEAFF	few	.	TRBV10-3	TRBJ1-1
TGTGCCAGCAGCTTGGACCCCGGGACCCTGGGCTTCTTT	CASSLDPGTLGFF	.	.	TRBV11-2	TRBJ1-1
TGCAGTGCTAGGACTCCGGGACACTACGAGCAGTACTTC	CSARTPGHYEQYF	many	.	TRBV20-1	TRBJ2-7
TGTGCCAGCAGCTTAGCGGGCGGTCAAATAGAGACCCAGTACTTC	CASSLAGGQIETQYF	many	.	TRBV11-2	TRBJ2-5
TGCGCCAGCAGCTCTGGACAGGAAAGAAATGAAAAACTGTTTTTT	CASSSGQERNEKLFF	many	TRBD1	TRBV5-1	TRBJ1-4
TGTGCCAGCAGTACGCGGGACGGGGGCCCTGATGAGCAGTTCTTC	CASSTRDGGPDEQFF	.	.	TRBV5-6	TRBJ2-1
TGTGCCAGCAGTTATTACGGGGAGCTGTTTTTT	CASSYYGELFF	few	.	TRBV6-2/TRBV6-3	TRBJ2-2
TGTGCCAGCAGTGAAGCGCTTCAGAGACAGGGGGCTGTGAACTTC	CASSEALQRQGAVNF	many	TRBD1	TRBV6-1	TRBJ2-7
TGTGCCTGGACCCGGGGGAGGCAAAACTATGGCTACACCTTC	CAWTRGRQNYGYTF	many	.	TRBV30	TRBJ1-2
TGCAGCGTCCAAGTGGGAGGCAGGGACCGGTCACCCCTCCACTTT	CSVQVGGRDRSPLHF	few	.	TRBV29-1	TRBJ1-6
TGTGCCACGCAAGAGACCCAGTACTTC	CATQETQYF	many	.	TRBV6-1	TRBJ2-5
TGTGCCAGCACCCCCCGGGGCACTGAAGCTTTCTTT	CASTPRGTEAFF	.	.	TRBV6-1	TRBJ1-1
TGTGCCAACAAGGCCGGGGGAGCCGGGGAGCTGTTTTTT	CANKAGGAGELFF	many	.	TRBV12-3/TRBV12-4	TRBJ2-2
TGCAGCGTGACCATACAGATGGGAAACACTGAAGCTTTCTTT	CSVTIQMGNTEAFF	many	.	TRBV29-1	TRBJ1-1
TGTGCCAGCAGCTACCCCTCGGAGACCCAGTACTTC	CASSYPSETQYF	many	.	TRBV7-2	TRBJ2-5
TGTGCCGTAATGCACCTAGGGACATCCCAGATCGGGACCGGGGAGCTGTTTTTT	CAVMHLGTSQIGTGELFF	.	.	TRBV10-3	TRBJ2-2
TGCAGCGGGGAGGGGAGTCTGGAGACCCAGTACTTC	CSGEGSLETQYF	few	TRBD2	TRBV29-1	TRBJ2-5
TGTGCCAGCAGTTTCCAGGTAAATCAGCCCCAGCATTTT	CASSFQVNQPQHF	.	.	TRBV6-2/TRBV6-3	TRBJ1-5
TGTGCCAGCAGTACAAGGACTAGCGACCCCTACGAGCAGTACTTC	CASSTRTSDPYEQYF	many	TRBD2	TRBV2	TRBJ2-7